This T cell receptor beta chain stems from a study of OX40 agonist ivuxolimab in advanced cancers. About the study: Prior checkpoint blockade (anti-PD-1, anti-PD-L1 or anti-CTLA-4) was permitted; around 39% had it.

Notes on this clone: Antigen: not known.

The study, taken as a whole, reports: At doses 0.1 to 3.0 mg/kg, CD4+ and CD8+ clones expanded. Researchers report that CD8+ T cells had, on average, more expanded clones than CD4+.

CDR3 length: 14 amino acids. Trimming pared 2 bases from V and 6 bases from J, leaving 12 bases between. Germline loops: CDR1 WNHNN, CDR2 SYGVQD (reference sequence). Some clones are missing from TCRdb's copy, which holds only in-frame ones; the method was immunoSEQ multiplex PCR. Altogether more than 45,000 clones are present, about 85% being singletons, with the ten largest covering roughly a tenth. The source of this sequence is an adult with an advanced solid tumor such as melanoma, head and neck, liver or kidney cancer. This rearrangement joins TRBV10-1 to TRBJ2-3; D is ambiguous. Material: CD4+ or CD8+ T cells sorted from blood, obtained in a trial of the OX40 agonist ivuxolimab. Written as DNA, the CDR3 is TGCGCCAGCAGTGAGGGCCCCTCATCGGATACGCAGTATTTT. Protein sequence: CASSEGPSSDTQYF.